Listed below are T cell receptor beta chains from one sample, sequenced in a study of CD8 T cells in Susac syndrome. TCRdb re-derived calls from the immunoSEQ multiplex PCR reads in MiXCR, one entry per CDR3 protein. The data contain 160,000 or so distinct CDR3 sequences, roughly 94% of them singletons. The sample taken for sequencing was CD4+ T cells from PBMCs. The receptors stem from a human donor with Susac syndrome. CDR3s include the opening cysteine and the closing phenylalanine or tryptophan. The order of the fields is J gene, clone size, V gene, D gene, CDR3 protein, CDR3 DNA. The D gene is left open where the match is weak. Clone sizes are given selectively: once, few, many, or a class where the clone is expanded.

J gene: TRBJ1-2
clone size: NA
V gene: TRBV30
D gene: TRBD1
CDR3 protein: CAWATGRNGYTF
CDR3 DNA: TGTGCCTGGGCGACAGGGAGGAATGGCTACACCTTC

J gene: TRBJ1-2
clone size: NA
V gene: TRBV15
D gene: NA
CDR3 protein: CATSRDRGSGYTF
CDR3 DNA: TGTGCCACCAGCAGAGATAGGGGGTCTGGCTACACCTTC

J gene: TRBJ2-5
clone size: NA
V gene: TRBV20-1
D gene: NA
CDR3 protein: CSANPDYIQKETQYF
CDR3 DNA: TGCAGTGCTAACCCGGACTATATTCAAAAAGAGACCCAGTACTTC

J gene: TRBJ2-4
clone size: NA
V gene: TRBV2
D gene: TRBD1
CDR3 protein: CASTQDRGAKNIQYF
CDR3 DNA: TGTGCCAGCACCCAGGACAGGGGAGCCAAAAACATTCAGTACTTC

J gene: TRBJ2-5
clone size: NA
V gene: TRBV4-3
D gene: NA
CDR3 protein: CASSQGQYQETQYF
CDR3 DNA: TGCGCCAGCAGCCAAGGCCAGTACCAAGAGACCCAGTACTTC

J gene: TRBJ1-4
clone size: NA
V gene: TRBV20-1
D gene: TRBD1
CDR3 protein: CSAGTTGGRGKLFF
CDR3 DNA: TGCAGTGCTGGAACCACAGGGGGCAGGGGAAAACTGTTTTTT

J gene: TRBJ2-6
clone size: once
V gene: TRBV11-2
D gene: NA
CDR3 protein: CASSLAAGLSGANVLTF
CDR3 DNA: TGTGCCAGCAGCTTAGCAGCAGGCCTCTCTGGGGCCAACGTCCTGACTTTC

J gene: TRBJ2-5
clone size: NA
V gene: TRBV7-7
D gene: NA
CDR3 protein: CASSLGGTGETQYF
CDR3 DNA: TGTGCTAGCAGCTTAGGGGGGACGGGAGAGACCCAGTACTTC

J gene: TRBJ2-2
clone size: NA
V gene: TRBV4-2
D gene: NA
CDR3 protein: CASSQVMGGGGGELFF
CDR3 DNA: TGTGCCAGCAGCCAAGTGATGGGAGGGGGTGGCGGGGAGCTGTTTTTT

J gene: TRBJ1-2
clone size: NA
V gene: TRBV13
D gene: NA
CDR3 protein: CASSLDAGRRAGYTF
CDR3 DNA: TGTGCCAGCAGCTTAGACGCGGGCAGGCGGGCTGGCTACACCTTC

J gene: TRBJ1-1
clone size: NA
V gene: TRBV29-1
D gene: NA
CDR3 protein: CSVGMTVGADAFF
CDR3 DNA: TGCAGCGTTGGAATGACAGTTGGGGCAGACGCTTTCTTT

J gene: TRBJ2-5
clone size: NA
V gene: TRBV20-1
D gene: NA
CDR3 protein: CSARLIPQETQYF
CDR3 DNA: TGCAGTGCTCGTTTGATTCCTCAAGAGACCCAGTACTTC

J gene: TRBJ1-5
clone size: NA
V gene: TRBV20-1
D gene: NA
CDR3 protein: CSASIGPQHF
CDR3 DNA: TGCAGTGCTAGCATAGGGCCCCAGCATTTT

J gene: TRBJ2-7
clone size: NA
V gene: TRBV20-1
D gene: TRBD1
CDR3 protein: CSARQGAWEQYF
CDR3 DNA: TGCAGTGCTAGGCAGGGGGCGTGGGAGCAGTACTTC

J gene: TRBJ1-1
clone size: NA
V gene: TRBV29-1
D gene: NA
CDR3 protein: CSVFLVRGARTEAFF
CDR3 DNA: TGCAGCGTTTTCCTCGTGAGGGGGGCGAGGACTGAAGCTTTCTTT

J gene: TRBJ2-5
clone size: NA
V gene: TRBV3-1
D gene: NA
CDR3 protein: CASSQVPVQETQYF
CDR3 DNA: TGTGCCAGCAGCCAAGTTCCGGTCCAAGAGACCCAGTACTTC

J gene: TRBJ2-5
clone size: NA
V gene: TRBV2
D gene: TRBD1
CDR3 protein: CASSGDRGRSETQYF
CDR3 DNA: TGTGCCAGCAGTGGGGACAGGGGGCGGTCGGAGACCCAGTACTTC

J gene: TRBJ2-7
clone size: NA
V gene: TRBV2
D gene: TRBD1
CDR3 protein: CASSGAGQGYEQYF
CDR3 DNA: TGTGCCAGCAGTGGCGCGGGACAGGGGTACGAGCAGTACTTC